What follows describes a single T cell receptor beta chain. Its antigen remains unknown. The data were obtained in a study of cytomegalovirus exposure and HLA in healthy donors. Study-wide findings and caveats: Presence/absence analysis assumed near-uniform sequencing depth across donors. Later on, an analysis found that several of the most significant clusters appeared to be linked to common viral pathogens, which included parvovirus B19.

Vbeta (60) and Jbeta (13) primers were used in the PCR. The data were produced by immunoSEQ multiplex PCR, yet TCRdb's version contains in-frame clones alone and is incomplete. The table records 160,000 or so clones, almost 80% of them present only once. Per the germline V gene, CDR1 is LGHNA and CDR2 is YNFKEQ. V was cut by 0 bases and J by 5 bases, with 13 bases left in between. The CDR3 sequence is 15 residues long. The clonotype comes from a male donor in good health and CMV-seronegative. V gene TRBV4-2 combines with J gene TRBJ2-5; D is unresolved. Sequencing used PBMCs. The CDR3 DNA sequence: TGTGCCAGCAGCCAAGATCTCGAGAGCTGGGAGACCCAGTACTTC. Its translation: CASSQDLESWETQYF.